One sample yielded the 5 T cell receptor beta chains listed below, sequenced in a study of shared clonotypes between healthy human individuals. Here immunoSEQ multiplex PCR was the method, and the copy in TCRdb shows in-frame clones only, minus some. This table holds some 200,000 clones, approximately 70% found once. Sequencing used memory CD4+ T cells sorted from blood. Noted subset: CD45RA-negative fraction. All receptors derive from a man younger than 40 in good health.

J is TRBJ2-7 and V is TRBV7-2, with 8 bases lining up with TRBD2. The germline V gene encodes CDR1 SGHTA and CDR2 FQGNSA. The CDR3 covers 14 residues. Trimming cost V 5 bases and J 4 bases; bases outside gene matches: 7. The CDR3 DNA reads TGTGCCAGCAGCCATACTAGCGGTGCGTACGAGCAGTACTTC. Protein product: CASSHTSGAYEQYF.

This rearrangement joins TRBV5-1 to TRBJ2-3; 7 nucleotides match TRBD2. J was trimmed by 1 base and V by 4 bases; bases with no gene match: 6. The CDR3 totals 15 residues. CDR1 and CDR2 (germline): SGHRS, YFSETQ. DNA of the CDR3: TGCGCCAGCAGCGCGGGGGACTACCGCACAGATACGCAGTATTTT. This gives the protein CASSAGDYRTDTQYF.

This clone was seen a few times. This chain uses TRBV28 with TRBJ2-7; D perhaps matches TRBD1 (5 bases). This CDR3 has 14 amino acids. With 4 bases removed from V and 3 bases from J, the gap between germline ends came to 13 bases. Germline V gene sequence: CDR1 MDHEN, CDR2 SYDVKM. The DNA of the CDR3 is TGTGCCAGCAGTTGGTTGGACAAGAACTACGAGCAGTACTTC. It translates to CASSWLDKNYEQYF.

For this clone: Other nucleotide sequences from this sample produce the same CDR3. This chain joins TRBV20-1 and TRBJ2-5, with TRBD1 as a possible D gene (5 bases). This CDR3 has 10 amino acids. The V end was cut by 6 bases, the J end by 4 bases, with 6 bases between. Germline V gene lookup returns CDR1 DFQATT and CDR2 SNEGSKA (reference sequence). CDR3 DNA sequence: TGCAGTGCAGGGGTAGAGACCCAGTACTTC. Amino acids: CSAGVETQYF.

The chain joins TRBV5-5 to TRBJ2-2, with a weak D call TRBD1 (6 bases). The CDR3 length is 16 residues. CDR1 and CDR2 from the germline V gene are SGHKS and YYEKEE (reference sequence). V lost 4 bases and J lost 0, with 13 bases in between. Here the CDR3 reads CASSLDSISNTGELFF. The CDR3 coding sequence is TGTGCCAGCAGCCTGGACAGTATTTCGAACACCGGGGAGCTGTTTTTT.